This TCR beta chain was found in a study of type 1 regulatory T cells (dated by TCRdb to the early 2020s). As for the study more broadly: An in vitro protocol by which a Tr1-enriched, alloantigen-specific CD4 T cell product named T-allo10 was generated was characterized in the study. T-allo10 was being tested clinically in patients with hematological malignancies who were undergoing allogeneic hematopoietic stem cell transplantation.

This clonotype was counted a few times. Its antigen is currently not known. No base qualities exist here, and no much larger clone lies one base off it. For sequencing, an Illumina MiSeq was employed. TCRdb reworked the public reads: Q25 trimming with fastp, MiXCR clone assembly, productive beta chains retained. One record per CDR3 amino acid sequence lists the most common genes and DNA. Present in this sample are around 62,000 distinct CDR3 sequences, nearly 65% of which were seen just once. The ten largest clonotypes hold 7.6% of the sample. Relative to germline, V is 0 bases shorter and J is 7 bases shorter, with 13 bases between their ends. Reading from cysteine to phenylalanine, the CDR3 counts 14 amino acids. The read is trimmed to its CDR3 DNA, 42 bases read in frame from base 1. From a lookup of the germline V gene, CDR1 and CDR2 are SGHTA and FQGNSA. T-allo10 cells derived from donors were reported to be host alloantigen-specific and anergic, and to suppress in an alloantigen-specific manner.

Recombination joined TRBV7-2 with TRBJ2-7; the D gene is not confidently resolved. The sequence was collected from a human donor in good health. The source material was cultured T cells, either the whole culture or a sorted T cell fraction (not recorded which). The cell subset or site label on this specimen signifies: Tr1-enriched cell product generated in vitro against host alloantigens. DNA sequence: TGTGCCAGCAGCTTAGCCCCGCCGGTACCGGAGCAGTACTTC. This translates into CASSLAPPVPEQYF.